The present T cell receptor (beta chain) was sequenced within a study of T cell repertoires in cytomegalovirus infection. TCRdb passed the reads through MiXCR, listing each CDR3 protein once. This table has 100,000 or so distinct CDR3 sequences, 15% to 20% appearing once. Trimming shortened V by 4 bases and J by 4 bases, and 25 bases separated the two germline ends. Looked up from germline, CDR1 is SGHTA and CDR2 is FQGNSA. CDR3 size: 18 residues. Study-wide results and limits: The cumulative frequency of public TCR beta families distinguished individuals who carried CMV together with the relevant HLA.

This clonotype was seen ten or more times. Its specificity is unknown. The sequence was obtained from a human donor in good health (CMV status not recorded). Some clones in this sample may be carry-over from other donors' samples. Sequencing was carried out using PBMCs. V usage is TRBV7-2 and J usage is TRBJ1-2, with D perhaps matching TRBD1 (5 bases). This chain's CDR3 is CASSYGGTNRLRAYGYTF. The CDR3 DNA reads TGTGCCAGCAGCTACGGGGGGACGAACAGGCTGCGGGCCTATGGCTACACCTTC.